This T cell receptor beta chain was observed in a study of prognosis after radiotherapy for stage I lung cancer. As for the study in general: With stereotactic body radiotherapy, no patient received any concurrent therapy.

A remark on this clonotype: Only one base separates this from a far larger clonotype, so it likely reflects a read error.

Germline loops: CDR1 MRHNA, CDR2 SNTAGT. CDR3 length: 14 residues. Between the trimmed V and J ends, which lost 5 bases and 4 bases, there was a span of 12 bases. Template was genomic DNA; TCR beta CDR3 amplified in two multiplex PCR rounds. Initially, in first-round PCR, primers specific to each TRBV and TRBJ gene were used. Each CDR3 protein is one row after TCRdb ran MiXCR on the multiplex PCR reads. The profile shows 15,000 to 20,000 distinct CDR3 sequences, about 50% of them singletons. Collection of peripheral blood, in a volume of around 6 milliliters, was performed at each of two time points. Material: PBMCs, obtained before or after stereotactic body radiation therapy (not recorded which). The V and J genes are TRBV6-4 and TRBJ1-5; tentatively, D is TRBD1 (5 bases). This TCR was recovered from a donor aged 50 or older with non-small cell lung cancer. DNA for the CDR3: TGTGCCAGCAGTCAGGGACGGAGAAATCAGCCCCAGCATTTT. Its protein is CASSQGRRNQPQHF.